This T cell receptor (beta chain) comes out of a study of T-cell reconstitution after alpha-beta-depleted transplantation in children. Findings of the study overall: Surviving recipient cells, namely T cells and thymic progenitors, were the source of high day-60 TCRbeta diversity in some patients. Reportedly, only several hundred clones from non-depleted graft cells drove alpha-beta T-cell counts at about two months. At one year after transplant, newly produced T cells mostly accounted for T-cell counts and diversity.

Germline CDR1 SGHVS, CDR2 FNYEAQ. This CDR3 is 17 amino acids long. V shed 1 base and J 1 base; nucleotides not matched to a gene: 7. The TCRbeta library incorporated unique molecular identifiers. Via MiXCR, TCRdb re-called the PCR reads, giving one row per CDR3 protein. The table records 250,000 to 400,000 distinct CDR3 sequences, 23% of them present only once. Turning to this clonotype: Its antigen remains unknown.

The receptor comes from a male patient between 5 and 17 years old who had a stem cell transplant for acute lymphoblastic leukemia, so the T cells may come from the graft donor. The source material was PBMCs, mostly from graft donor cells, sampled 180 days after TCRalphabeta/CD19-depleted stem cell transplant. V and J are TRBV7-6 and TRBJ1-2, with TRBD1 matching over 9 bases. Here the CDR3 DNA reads TGTGCCAGCAGCTTAGGGACAGGGGACCCCCTTAACTATGGCTACACCTTC. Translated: CASSLGTGDPLNYGYTF.